These 19 T cell receptor beta chains originate from one sample sequenced in a study of blood T cell repertoires in COVID-19. The method was immunoSEQ multiplex PCR; TCRdb's version includes in-frame clones alone and lacks a portion of them. The sample holds roughly 160,000 clones, more than 75% seen once. Input material: peripheral blood. The origin of the receptors is a man aged 60 to 69 with COVID-19, enrolled during active disease.

The sample holds one count of this clone. The chain carries TRBV27 and TRBJ1-6; tentatively, D is TRBD1 (5 bases). Germline V gene sequence: CDR1 MNHEY, CDR2 SMNVEV (reference sequence). The CDR3 consists of 16 residues. V gave up 5 bases and J gave up 11 bases, with 22 bases separating them. CDR3 sequence: CASSPGGWGVGTPLHF. The CDR3 DNA reads TGTGCCAGCAGTCCCGGGGGATGGGGGGTGGGGACACCCCTCCACTTT.

This chain links TRBV7-8 with TRBJ1-1; TRBD1 matches at 7 bases. Unmatched junction bases numbered 10, after V lost 5 bases and J lost 1 base. Germline CDR1 reads SGHVS; CDR2 reads FQNEAQ. The CDR3 extends over 16 amino acids. The CDR3 loop is CASSPGTARKNTEAFF. As DNA, the CDR3 is TGTGCCAGCAGCCCGGGGACAGCCCGCAAGAACACTGAAGCTTTCTTT.

The chain uses TRBV7-9 and TRBJ1-6; 8 nucleotides match TRBD1. This CDR3 has 14 amino acids. Germline CDR1 and CDR2: SEHNR and FQNEAQ (reference sequence). V shed 5 bases, J shed 7 bases, and the junction held 4 bases outside the gene matches. CDR3 DNA: TGTGCCAGCAGCCTGGGACAGGAAAATTCACCCCTCCACTTT. This codes for CASSLGQENSPLHF.

The chain recombines TRBV2 with TRBJ1-1; maybe TRBD1 (5 bases). There are 13 residues in the CDR3. The germline CDR1 and CDR2 sequences are SNHLY and FYNNEI. V was trimmed by 2 bases and J by 6 bases, leaving 10 bases between them. The DNA for the CDR3 is TGTGCCAGCAGTGAAATCAGACAGCCTGAAGCTTTCTTT. This sequence encodes CASSEIRQPEAFF.

This chain uses TRBV2 with TRBJ1-5, with TRBD1 matching 7 bases. The V gene's germline CDR1 is SNHLY and CDR2 FYNNEI. The CDR3 has 14 residues. The V gene end was trimmed by 7 bases and the J gene end by 3 bases; junction bases not matched to a gene: 6. CDR3 amino acids: CASTPTGSNQPQHF. The CDR3 DNA is TGTGCCAGCACCCCGACAGGGTCCAATCAGCCCCAGCATTTT.

This chain links TRBV7-2 with TRBJ1-1, with D perhaps matching TRBD1 (6 bases). Between the trimmed V and J ends, which lost 8 bases and 2 bases, there was a span of 12 bases. Germline V gene lookup returns CDR1 SGHTA and CDR2 FQGNSA. CDR3 length: 13 residues. The chain's CDR3 is CASFRGANTEAFF. CDR3 DNA sequence: TGTGCCAGCTTCAGGGGAGCCAACACTGAAGCTTTCTTT.

V gene TRBV4-1 combines with J gene TRBJ1-3; D gene ambiguous. CDR1 MGHRA and CDR2 YSYEKL come from the germline V gene. Deletions cut 0 bases from V and 4 bases from J, with 10 bases between. The CDR3 sequence is 15 residues long. CDR3 protein: CASSQEWPWGNTIYF. CDR3 sequence (DNA): TGCGCCAGCAGCCAAGAATGGCCTTGGGGAAACACCATATATTTT.

This clone was observed once. The chain links TRBV5-6 to TRBJ1-5; 7 bases map to TRBD1. Germline CDR1 SGHDT, CDR2 YYEEEE. The CDR3 extends over 14 amino acids. After removal of 4 bases from V and 2 bases from J, the junction contained 3 bases not matched to a gene. CDR3 sequence (DNA): TGTGCCAGCAGCCACAGGGGTGGCAATCAGCCCCAGCATTTT. It specifies CASSHRGGNQPQHF.

V and J are TRBV24-1 and TRBJ2-1; 9 bases map to TRBD1. The CDR3 extends over 14 amino acids. CDR1 KGHDR and CDR2 SFDVKD come from the germline V gene. Trimming cost V 11 bases and J 9 bases; bases outside gene matches: 13. The CDR3 DNA reads as TGTGCCATCTCCGACAGGGGGAGGTTTAGTGAGCAGTTCTTC. Protein product: CAISDRGRFSEQFF.

The rearrangement uses TRBV5-1 and TRBJ2-5; D is ambiguous. CDR1 and CDR2 from the germline V gene are SGHRS and YFSETQ. The V end lost 0 bases, the J end lost 5 bases, and 14 bases lay between the germline ends. This CDR3 is built from 15 residues. The CDR3 DNA follows: TGCGCCAGCAGCTTGGGGTCGGAAATCGGGGAGACCCAGTACTTC. Translated: CASSLGSEIGETQYF.

V is TRBV28 and J is TRBJ1-5; tentatively, D is TRBD1 (5 bases). CDR3 length: 15 residues. CDR1 is MDHEN, CDR2 SYDVKM, per germline. Trimming removed 6 bases at V and 6 bases at J, with 18 bases between. CDR3 in DNA: TGTGCCAGCAGGAGGACACGTACTTCCCCTCAGCCCCAGCATTTT. It encodes CASRRTRTSPQPQHF.

In the case of this clone: In the same sample, other DNA sequences code for this CDR3. The V gene is TRBV2, the J gene TRBJ1-1; no definite D call. Deletions cut 6 bases from V and 1 base from J, with 9 bases between. The CDR3 runs to 13 residues. Per the germline V gene, CDR1 is SNHLY and CDR2 is FYNNEI. CDR3 nucleotides: TGTGCCAGCAGGGTCCAGAAGAACACTGAAGCTTTCTTT. It encodes CASRVQKNTEAFF.

The chain's CDR3 is CASRSQKGFHSSGANVLTF. The CDR3, as DNA: TGTGCCAGCAGGAGTCAGAAGGGGTTTCATAGCTCTGGGGCCAACGTCCTGACTTTC. This chain uses TRBV28 with TRBJ2-6, with a possible D match to TRBD1 (5 bases). CDR1 is MDHEN and CDR2 is SYDVKM in the germline V gene. V was trimmed by 6 bases and J by 0 bases, leaving 21 bases between them. This CDR3 has 19 residues.

The CDR3 protein is CASSQDRLAGGRTDTQYF. CDR3 DNA sequence: TGTGCCAGCAGCCAAGATCGACTAGCGGGGGGGCGGACAGATACGCAGTATTTT. The chain recombines TRBV14 with TRBJ2-3, with 14 positions matching TRBD2. V was pared by 0 bases and J by 3 bases, with 5 bases of the junction left unmatched. Germline V CDR1 and CDR2: SGHDN, FVKESK. The CDR3 has 18 amino acids.

The chain recombines TRBV30 with TRBJ1-1, with D hard to call. The CDR3 sequence is 10 residues long. The germline V and J ends were trimmed by 4 bases and 8 bases, with 8 bases remaining between them. The germline gives CDR1 GTSNPN, CDR2 SVGIG (reference sequence). For the CDR3, the DNA is TGTGCCTGGAAAGGCAGGGAAGCTTTCTTT. As protein: CAWKGREAFF.

V is TRBV3-1 (or the pseudogene TRBV3-2) and J is TRBJ1-4; perhaps TRBD1 as D (5 bases). CDR3 length: 16 residues. The V end was cut by 1 base, the J end by 7 bases, with 16 bases between. The germline V gene encodes CDR1 LGHDT and CDR2 YNNKEL (reference sequence). CDR3 amino acids: CASSQGLTAGSEKLFF. The CDR3 bases are TGTGCCAGCAGCCAAGGTTTGACAGCCGGAAGTGAAAAACTGTTTTTT.

This chain connects TRBV12-3 or TRBV12-4 to TRBJ1-1; D gene unclear. The CDR3 extends over 10 amino acids. Trimming removed 8 bases at V and 10 bases at J, with 11 bases between. CDR3 loop: CASGREGAFF. The CDR3 coding sequence is TGTGCCAGCGGCCGAGAGGGAGCTTTCTTT.

This rearrangement joins TRBV9 to TRBJ1-1; 7 positions match TRBD1. This CDR3 is built from 15 residues. Germline V gene data show CDR1 as SGDLS and CDR2 as YYNGEE. After removal of 4 bases from V and 2 bases from J, the junction contained 8 bases not matched to a gene. The CDR3 sequence is CASSPRGQTNTEAFF. In DNA, the CDR3 is TGTGCCAGCAGCCCTAGGGGACAGACAAACACTGAAGCTTTCTTT.

V usage is TRBV4-3 and J usage is TRBJ2-1; TRBD1 agrees at 7 bases. Germline assignment: CDR1 LGHNA and CDR2 YSLEER. This CDR3 contains 16 residues. Trimming took 4 bases from V and 0 from J; bases not matched to a gene: 6. For the CDR3, the DNA is TGCGCCAGCAGCCTATCCGGGACAGTCTCCTACAATGAGCAGTTCTTC. Translated, it gives CASSLSGTVSYNEQFF.